This is a list of T cell receptor beta chains from one sample in a study of PD-1 blockade in classical Hodgkin lymphoma. Clones were sequenced by immunoSEQ multiplex PCR, and TCRdb holds only the in-frame ones, with some missing. The sample has tens of thousands of clones, around 80% seen once. The sample consisted of peripheral blood mononuclear cells (PBMCs), taken before the fourth cycle of nivolumab. The receptors shown here come from a human donor with classical Hodgkin lymphoma. Each CDR3 is given without its conserved first and last residue.

TRBV12-5 ASGMGHLNYGYT
TRBV2 ASRAGLAGGPYEQY
TRBV5-4 ASSLEGGNYGYT
TRBV5-6 ASARDRGYYGYT
TRBV7-9 ASSPSGTGTGELF
TRBV28 ASSTKGFGNEKLF
TRBV11-3 ASSHGGSVNEQF
TRBV7-9 ASSQRGSGPEAF
TRBV6-5 ASRDTELQY
TRBV6-5 ASSYGGRIEKLF
TRBV7-2 ASSPDRRTYEQY
TRBV19 ASDRDSQEPF
TRBV7-2 ASSSPWAGGAGNYGYT
TRBV15 ATSPRTSGRDWYTQY
TRBV6-5 ASSYPLGLVYEQY
TRBV19 ASSMGGARYEQY
TRBV6-1 ASSVRQGIANEQY
TRBV4-2 ASSRHAISGANVLT
TRBV5-1 ASSRLAGVRNEQF
TRBV4-2 ASSQDPPGTSFFDTQY
TRBV6-1 ASSLDGEQY
TRBV30 AWWELAGAQF
TRBV5-6 ASSLWLAVDTQY
TRBV28 ASSLGGRNTGELF
TRBV11-1 ASSQVRSAEQF
TRBV11-2 ASSIGTSGFYEQY
TRBV5-1 ASNGGANYGYT
TRBV7-3 ASSLKPGTYNSPLH
TRBV7-8 ASSSGEYDGNTIY